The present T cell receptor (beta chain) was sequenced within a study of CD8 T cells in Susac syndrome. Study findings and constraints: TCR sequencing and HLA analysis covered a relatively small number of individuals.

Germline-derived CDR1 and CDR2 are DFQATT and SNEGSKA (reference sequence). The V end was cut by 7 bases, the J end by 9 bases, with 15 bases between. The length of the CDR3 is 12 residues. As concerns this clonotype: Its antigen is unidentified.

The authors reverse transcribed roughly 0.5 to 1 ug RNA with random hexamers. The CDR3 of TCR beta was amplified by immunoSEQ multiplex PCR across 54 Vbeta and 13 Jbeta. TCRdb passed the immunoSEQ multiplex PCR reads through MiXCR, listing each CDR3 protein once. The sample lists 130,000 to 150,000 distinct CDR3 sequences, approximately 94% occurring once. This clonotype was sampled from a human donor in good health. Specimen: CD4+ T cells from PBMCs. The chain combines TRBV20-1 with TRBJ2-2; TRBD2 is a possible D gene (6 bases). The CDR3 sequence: CSVGRLGRELFF. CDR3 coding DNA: TGCAGTGTCGGGAGATTGGGCAGGGAGCTGTTTTTT.